This T cell receptor (beta chain) was found in a study of T cell responses to AZD1222 COVID-19 vaccine. CDR1 and CDR2 (germline): SGHDN, FVKESK. The V gene lost 3 bases and the J gene lost 1 base, with 27 bases spanning the gap. CDR3 size: 20 residues. About this clone itself: Its antigen remains unidentified.

TCRdb's table, derived via immunoSEQ multiplex PCR, lists solely in-frame clones and lacks some. The sample has about 200,000 clones, roughly 92% seen once. General study results and limits: Recipients of two AZD1222 doses showed rising Spike-specific TCR breadth and depth. Nearly half of spike-specific TCRs reportedly target variant regions that are unmutated in the B.1.351 and B.1.1.7 variants. The donors showed a predominance of white British ancestry and of females, with possible underestimation of clonal diversity.

The chain has TRBV14 and TRBJ1-1; the D gene is possibly TRBD1 (5 bases). The material was peripheral blood, obtained 28 days after the second AZD1222 dose. This TCR derives from an adult who received the AZD1222 COVID-19 vaccine. CDR3 region: CASSHRDLRASTGGNTEAFF. The CDR3 bases are TGTGCCAGCAGCCACCGGGACCTCCGCGCTTCAACGGGGGGGAACACTGAAGCTTTCTTT. Variable domain in full (rest from reference TRBV14 and TRBJ1-1): EAGVTQFPSHSVIEKGQTVTLRCDPISGHDNLYWYRRVMGKEIKFLLHFVKESKQDESGMPNNRFLAERTGGTYSTLKVQPAELEDSGVYFCASSHRDLRASTGGNTEAFFGQGTRLTVV.